The clone carrying this T cell receptor beta chain came up many times. Antigen: not known. V shed 5 bases, J shed 5 bases, and the junction held 15 bases outside the gene matches. This CDR3 spans 17 amino acids. These data come from a study of CD8+CD57+ T cells in acquired aplastic anemia. Study details: 3.2 ug was the average amount of DNA from sorted CD4+ and CD8+ cells. Healthy donors averaged approximately 9.8 million reads for CD4+ cells. Notes on the study in general: CD8+ Simpson's diversity showed no significant patient-control difference. Patients and controls shared fewer than 30 CD8+ CDR3 sequences.

TCR beta VDJ and CDR3 were profiled, and genomic DNA was the template. TCRdb re-analysed the reads in MiXCR, keeping a single row per CDR3 protein. The sample comprises about 170,000 distinct CDR3 sequences, under 75% of which are singletons, and over 40% rests with the top ten. The V and J genes are TRBV12-3 or TRBV12-4 and TRBJ2-5, with 9 bases identical to TRBD1. The sample was sorted CD4+, CD8+, or CD8+CD57+ T cells (not recorded which) from PBMCs. The clonotype originates from a human donor in good health. The CDR3 region has the DNA TGTGCCAGCAGTACCCCGGGACAGGGCTCCCGCGGGGAGACCCAGTACTTC. It codes for CASSTPGQGSRGETQYF.